This note documents a single TCR beta chain sequence. Its cognate antigen is unknown. TCRdb redid the calling of the multiplex PCR reads with MiXCR, one entry per CDR3 protein. This table has roughly 14,000 distinct CDR3 sequences, about 60% appearing once. The data were obtained in a study of breast tumors, draining lymph nodes, adjacent tissues. Findings and limits, study-wide: Tumor and nontumor repertoires were significantly more similar in luminal-like than in basal-like breast cancer.

The specimen was tumor-adjacent breast tissue. The sequence came from a female donor with breast cancer. Some clones in this sample may be carry-over from other donors' samples.

The CDR3 here is CASSVFFGGSQAGELFF. The CDR3 nucleotides read TGTGCCAGCAGTGTCTTCTTCGGCGGGAGTCAAGCCGGGGAGCTGTTTTTT. This rearrangement joins TRBV6-1 to TRBJ2-2; 7 bases align to TRBD2. The V segment lost 4 bases and the J segment 6 bases; nucleotides outside the gene matches: 14. Per germline, CDR1 MNHNS and CDR2 SASEGT. The CDR3 runs to 17 residues.